Below, one TCR beta chain is given with its context. The sample originates from a study of CDR3 diversity in severe acne. A single record per CDR3 protein comes from TCRdb applying MiXCR to the PCR reads. There are tens of thousands of distinct CDR3 sequences in the sample; 51% occur only once, and around 15% lies in the top ten. V dropped 5 bases and J dropped 7; count of bases not matched to a gene: 17. This CDR3 has 16 residues. From germline, CDR1 is DFQATT and CDR2 SNEGSKA (reference sequence). Sequencing input: blood. The V call is TRBV20-1, the J call TRBJ2-7, with TRBD2 matching over 10 bases. The receptor's source is a male donor in good health, without acne. The CDR3 loop is CSALGLADTSSREQYF. The CDR3, as DNA: TGCAGTGCTCTCGGACTAGCGGATACCTCTTCTCGGGAGCAGTACTTC.